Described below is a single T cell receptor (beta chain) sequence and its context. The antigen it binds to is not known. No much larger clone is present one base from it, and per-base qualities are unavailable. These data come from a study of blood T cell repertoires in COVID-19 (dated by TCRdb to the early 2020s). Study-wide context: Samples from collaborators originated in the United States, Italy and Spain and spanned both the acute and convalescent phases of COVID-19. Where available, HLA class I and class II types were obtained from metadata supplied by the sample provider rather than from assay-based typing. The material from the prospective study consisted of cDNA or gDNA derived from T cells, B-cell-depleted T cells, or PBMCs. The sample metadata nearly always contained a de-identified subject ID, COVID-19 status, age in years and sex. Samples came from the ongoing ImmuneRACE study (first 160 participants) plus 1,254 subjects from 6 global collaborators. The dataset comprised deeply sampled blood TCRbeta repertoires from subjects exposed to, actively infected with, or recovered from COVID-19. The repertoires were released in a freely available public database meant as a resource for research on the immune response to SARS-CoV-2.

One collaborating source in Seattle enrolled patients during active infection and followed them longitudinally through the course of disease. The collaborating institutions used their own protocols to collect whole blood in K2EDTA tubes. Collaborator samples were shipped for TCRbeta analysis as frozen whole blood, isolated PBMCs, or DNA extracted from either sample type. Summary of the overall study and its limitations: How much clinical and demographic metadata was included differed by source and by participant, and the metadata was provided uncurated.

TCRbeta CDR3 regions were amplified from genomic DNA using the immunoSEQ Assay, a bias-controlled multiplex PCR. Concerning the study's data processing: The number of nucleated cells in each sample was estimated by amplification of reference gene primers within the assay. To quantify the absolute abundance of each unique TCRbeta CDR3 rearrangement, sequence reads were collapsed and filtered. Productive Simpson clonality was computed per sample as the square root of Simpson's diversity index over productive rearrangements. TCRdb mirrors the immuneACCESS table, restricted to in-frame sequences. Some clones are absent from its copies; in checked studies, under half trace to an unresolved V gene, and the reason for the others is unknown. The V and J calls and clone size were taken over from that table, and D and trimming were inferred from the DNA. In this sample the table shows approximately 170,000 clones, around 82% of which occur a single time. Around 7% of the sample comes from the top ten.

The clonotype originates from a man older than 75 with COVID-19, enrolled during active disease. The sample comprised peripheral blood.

The CDR3 region has the sequence CASRPDRGRGELFF. The bases read TGTGCCAGCAGACCTGACAGGGGGCGAGGGGAGCTGTTTTTT. The sequence links TRBV7-3 to TRBJ2-2; 10 central bases correspond to TRBD1. The germline V gene provides CDR1 SGHTA and CDR2 FQGTGA. V is trimmed back by 6 bases and J by 8 bases, and the junction contains 6 bases that no gene match accounts for. Including cysteine and phenylalanine, the CDR3 has 14 amino acids. Here the CDR3 DNA is all that survives: 42 bases in frame from base 1.